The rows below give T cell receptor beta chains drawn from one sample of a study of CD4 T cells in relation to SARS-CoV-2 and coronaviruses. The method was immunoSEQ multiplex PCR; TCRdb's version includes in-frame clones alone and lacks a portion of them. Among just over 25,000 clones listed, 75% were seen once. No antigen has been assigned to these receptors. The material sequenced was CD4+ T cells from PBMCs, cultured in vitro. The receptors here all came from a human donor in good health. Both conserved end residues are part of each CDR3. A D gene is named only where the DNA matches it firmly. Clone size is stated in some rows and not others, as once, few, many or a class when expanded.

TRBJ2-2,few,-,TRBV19,TGTGCCAGTAGTATGACAGGGAGGGACACCGGGGAGCTGTTTTTT,CASSMTGRDTGELFF
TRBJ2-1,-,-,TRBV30,TGTGCCTGGAGTACGAATGAGCAGTTCTTC,CAWSTNEQFF
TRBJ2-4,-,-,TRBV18,TGTGCCAGCTCGCGAGGAGTACTAGCCAAAAACATTCAGTACTTC,CASSRGVLAKNIQYF
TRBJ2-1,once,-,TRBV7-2,TGTGCCAGCAGCTTCATTAATGAGCAGTTCTTC,CASSFINEQFF
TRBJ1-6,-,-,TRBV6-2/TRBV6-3,TGTGCCAGCAGTACCCACCTCACGCCGGGTTCGTCCTTT,CASSTHLTPGSSF
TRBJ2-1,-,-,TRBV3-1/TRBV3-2,TGTGCCAGCAGCTTACCTCGGGACTCGATTACAGATGAGCAGTTCTTC,CASSLPRDSITDEQFF
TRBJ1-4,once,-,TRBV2,TGTGCCAGCAGTCTAGGTGGAGGTGGTAATGAAAAACTGTTTTTT,CASSLGGGGNEKLFF
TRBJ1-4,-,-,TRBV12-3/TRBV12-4,TGTGCCAGCGGGCCGGCGGGGTTTGAAAAACTGTTTTTT,CASGPAGFEKLFF
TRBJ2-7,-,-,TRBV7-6,TGTGCCAGCAGCTCCGGGGTTGTTTCCTACGAGCAGTACTTC,CASSSGVVSYEQYF
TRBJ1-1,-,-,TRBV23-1,TGCGCCAGCAGTCGGCTGGGGGGCGGCACTGAAGCTTTCTTT,CASSRLGGGTEAFF
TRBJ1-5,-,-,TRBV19,TGTGCCACCAGTACCTGGCGGGGGGATCAGCCCCAGCATTTT,CATSTWRGDQPQHF
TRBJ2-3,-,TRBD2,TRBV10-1,TGCGCCAGCAGTGAGTCCCGGACTAGCTTTCTCGGAGATACGCAGTATTTT,CASSESRTSFLGDTQYF
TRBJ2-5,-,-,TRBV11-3,TGTGCCAGCAGCTTAGGTCCGACAGAAGAGACCCAGTACTTC,CASSLGPTEETQYF
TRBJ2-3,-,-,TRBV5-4,TGTGCCAGCAGCTTGGAACAGGGATTAGATACGCAGTATTTT,CASSLEQGLDTQYF
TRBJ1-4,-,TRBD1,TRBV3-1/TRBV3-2,TGTGCCAGCAGCCAAGATCTGTCAGGGGGCAGAAAACTGTTTTTT,CASSQDLSGGRKLFF
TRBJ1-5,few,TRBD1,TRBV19,TGTGCCAGTAGCGCGGGACAGGCAAATAATCAGCCCCAGCATTTT,CASSAGQANNQPQHF
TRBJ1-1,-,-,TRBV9,TGTGCCAGCAGCGTTACTGCGGGACAGAACACTGAAGCTTTCTTT,CASSVTAGQNTEAFF
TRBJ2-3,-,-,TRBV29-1,TGCAGCGTTGAAGACTCGGGCGCGGATACGCAGTATTTT,CSVEDSGADTQYF
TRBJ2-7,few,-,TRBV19,TGTGCCAGTAGGAAAGTGGGTGGCGAGCAGTACTTC,CASRKVGGEQYF
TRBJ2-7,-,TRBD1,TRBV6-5,TGTGCCAGCAGTTACGCAGGGACAGGGGTCTACGAGCAGTACTTC,CASSYAGTGVYEQYF
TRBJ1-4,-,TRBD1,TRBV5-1,TGCGCCAGCAGCTTGACCGGGACAGGGAAAGAAAAACTGTTTTTT,CASSLTGTGKEKLFF
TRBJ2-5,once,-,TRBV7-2,TGTGCCAGCAGCTTAGGGCTAGCAAAAGAGACCCAGTACTTC,CASSLGLAKETQYF
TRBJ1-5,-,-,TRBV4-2,TGTGCCAGCAGCCAGGCGGGAAGCAATCAGCCCCAGCATTTT,CASSQAGSNQPQHF
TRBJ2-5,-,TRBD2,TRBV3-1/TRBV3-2,TGTGCCAGCAGCTTAACTAGCGGGGGGCGGCACTTTGGGACCCAGTACTTC,CASSLTSGGRHFGTQYF
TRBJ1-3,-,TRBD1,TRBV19,TGTGCCAGTGGACAGGGATCCAGGAACACCATATATTTT,CASGQGSRNTIYF
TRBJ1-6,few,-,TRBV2,TGTGCCAGCAGTGTCAGGGTGGGAGGGAATTCACCCCTCCACTTT,CASSVRVGGNSPLHF
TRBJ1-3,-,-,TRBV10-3,TGTGCCATCAGTGATCGTGGAGGGGTTGGAAACACCATATATTTT,CAISDRGGVGNTIYF
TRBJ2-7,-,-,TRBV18,TGTGCCAGCTCACCAGGGACCAAGGGCGAGCAGTACTTC,CASSPGTKGEQYF
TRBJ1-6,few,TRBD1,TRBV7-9,TGTGCCAGCAGCCCGAGACAGGGAAGTTCACCCCTCCACTTT,CASSPRQGSSPLHF
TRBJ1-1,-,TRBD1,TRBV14,TGTGCCAGCAGTACGAGACAGGGGGTAGAGGGCACTGAAGCTTTCTTT,CASSTRQGVEGTEAFF
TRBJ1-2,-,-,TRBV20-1,TGCAGTGCTAGTTTAGTCTATGGCTACACCTTC,CSASLVYGYTF
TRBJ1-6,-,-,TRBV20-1,TGCAGTGCTAGTATAGGCAGCTCCTATAATTCACCCCTCCACTTT,CSASIGSSYNSPLHF
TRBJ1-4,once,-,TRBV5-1,TGCGCCAGCAGCTTGGCAGGGGACACAACTAATGAAAAACTGTTTTTT,CASSLAGDTTNEKLFF
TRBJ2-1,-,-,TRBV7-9,TGTGCCAGCAGCTCCGGGATCCGCTCCTACAATGAGCAGTTCTTC,CASSSGIRSYNEQFF
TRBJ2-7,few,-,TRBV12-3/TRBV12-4,TGTGCCAGCAGTATTAGGGGTATCGACGAGCAGTACTTC,CASSIRGIDEQYF
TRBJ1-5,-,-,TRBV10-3,TGTGCCATCTCAGACTCCCGGGGTAATCAGCCCCAGCATTTT,CAISDSRGNQPQHF
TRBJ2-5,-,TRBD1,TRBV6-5,TGTGCCAGCGTACCGGGACAGGGGGCGCGGGAGACCCAGTACTTC,CASVPGQGARETQYF
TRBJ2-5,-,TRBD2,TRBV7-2,TGTGCCAGCAGCTTAGAACGGGGGGGGCAAGAGACCCAGTACTTC,CASSLERGGQETQYF
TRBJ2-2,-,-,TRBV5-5,TGTGCCAGCAGCTTGGCTTTTAGGTTTGGCGGGGAGCTGTTTTTT,CASSLAFRFGGELFF